The entry below describes one TCR beta chain. As yet, its antigen is unknown. This specimen belongs to a study of OX40 agonist ivuxolimab in advanced cancers. Study-wide points: Several nonresponders also turned out to have low normalized T-cell clonal expansion.

The germline V gene encodes CDR1 SGHTA and CDR2 FQGTGA. The CDR3 has 14 amino acids. V trimming: 5 bases; J trimming: 6 bases; junction bases outside the gene matches: 5. TCRdb's table, derived via immunoSEQ multiplex PCR, lists solely in-frame clones and lacks some. The table records 50,000 to 75,000 clones, 70% to 85% of them present only once. The gene calls are TRBV7-3 and TRBJ2-1; 9 nucleotides agree with TRBD2. The sequencing here drew on CD4+ or CD8+ T cells sorted from blood, taken in a trial of the OX40 agonist ivuxolimab. This sequence originates from an adult with an advanced solid tumor such as melanoma, head and neck, liver or kidney cancer. The CDR3 DNA is TGTGCCAGCAGCCACGGGACTAGCAGCAATGAGCAGTTCTTC. Residues: CASSHGTSSNEQFF. Full variable domain (rest looked up from reference TRBV7-3 and TRBJ2-1): GAGVSQTPSNKVTEKGKYVELRCDPISGHTALYWYRQSLGQGPEFLIYFQGTGAADDSGLPNDRFFAVRPEGSVSTLKIQRTERGDSAVYLCASSHGTSSNEQFFGPGTRLTVL.